These 8 T cell receptor beta chains were all obtained from the same sample, sequenced in a study of control samples from healthy donors and cancer patients. TCRdb's copy holds only in-frame clones and misses some; the assay was immunoSEQ multiplex PCR. Among roughly 170,000 clones listed, roughly 95% were seen once. Material: blood. The receptors shown here come from a woman between 55 and 75 years old in good health.

This chain connects TRBV5-5 to TRBJ2-1; TRBD1 matches 8 bases. The CDR3 is 12 amino acids. Germline V CDR1 and CDR2: SGHKS, YYEKEE (reference sequence). V lost 4 bases, J lost 12 bases, and 6 bases stayed unmatched. CDR3 sequence (DNA): TGTGCCAGCAGCCTTGGACAGGGACTGCAGTTCTTC. Translation: CASSLGQGLQFF.

The chain uses TRBV11-2 and TRBJ2-7; no reliable D call. CDR1 is SGHAT and CDR2 is FQNNGV in the germline V gene. With 1 base removed from V and 3 bases from J, the gap between germline ends came to 13 bases. CDR3 length: 15 amino acids. The CDR3: CASSLVSGASYEQYF. CDR3 coding DNA: TGTGCCAGCAGCTTAGTGTCGGGCGCTAGCTACGAGCAGTACTTC.

This sequence joins TRBV7-2 and TRBJ2-3; D possibly corresponds to TRBD2 (5 bases). Germline V lookup: CDR1 SGHTA, CDR2 FQGNSA. V lost 5 bases to trimming and J lost 4 bases, with 13 bases between them. The CDR3 runs to 14 residues. The CDR3 nucleotides are TGTGCCAGCAGCACGGGGATAGCCCCAGATACGCAGTATTTT. This encodes CASSTGIAPDTQYF.

The chain couples TRBV6-5 to TRBJ1-1; D uncertain. V was shortened by 0 bases and J by 1 base, with 9 bases between the two germline ends. Per the germline V gene, CDR1 is MNHEY and CDR2 is SVGAGI. The CDR3 consists of 15 residues. In nucleotides, the CDR3 is TGTGCCAGCAGTTACTCGTACTGGGAGAACACTGAAGCTTTCTTT. This translates into CASSYSYWENTEAFF.

The genes are TRBV6-4 and TRBJ1-4; 8 bases match TRBD1. Unmatched junction bases numbered 8, after V lost 6 bases and J lost 8 bases. From germline, CDR1 is MRHNA and CDR2 SNTAGT. The CDR3 extends over 14 amino acids. CDR3 DNA: TGTGCCAGCAGCAGGACAGGGTCGAGGGAAAAACTGTTTTTT. This encodes CASSRTGSREKLFF.

The J gene is TRBJ1-6, the V gene TRBV18; 8 nucleotides align to TRBD1. CDR1 is KGHSH and CDR2 is LQKENI in the germline V gene. CDR3 size: 14 residues. The J segment lost 8 bases and the V segment lost 2 bases, leaving 2 bases of the junction unmatched. CDR3 in DNA: TGTGCCAGCTCACCATCGACAGGGGATTCACCCCTCCACTTT. This gives the protein CASSPSTGDSPLHF.

The V and J genes are TRBV4-3 and TRBJ2-3; D is undetermined. This CDR3 has 15 amino acids. Trimming took 0 bases from V and 0 from J, leaving 7 bases between them. CDR1 is LGHNA and CDR2 is YSLEER in the germline V gene. This CDR3 reads CASSQESDSTDTQYF. CDR3 nucleotide sequence: TGCGCCAGCAGCCAAGAATCGGACAGCACAGATACGCAGTATTTT.

The rearrangement joins TRBV2 to TRBJ1-4; TRBD1 matches 7 bases. The germline gives CDR1 SNHLY, CDR2 FYNNEI. The CDR3 has 14 amino acids. V shed 5 bases, J shed 8 bases, and the junction held 8 bases outside the gene matches. Written as DNA, the CDR3 is TGTGCCAGCAGTCCGGCCGGGACAGCCGAAAAACTGTTTTTT. This gives the protein CASSPAGTAEKLFF.